This TCR beta chain was sequenced in a study of shared clonotypes between healthy human individuals (TCRdb year 2020). Broadly, across the study: The cohort comprised two women and a few men aged 18 to 49 years. The study deeply sequenced blood TCR repertoires of several healthy adults to estimate repertoire size and the extent of clonotype sharing between individuals. Libraries were prepared and TCR repertoires were sequenced by different laboratories using diverse techniques, in order to increase sequencing depth and limit assay-specific biases. Each donor's leukapheresis produced roughly between about 0.85 and 10 billion PBMCs. Overall study outcomes, separate from this receptor: Sampling was restricted to blood, and TCR repertoires in tissues likely differ from the TCR repertoires found in blood. Based on pairwise subsampling, the degree of clonotype sharing among donors was expected to be affected by sequencing depth. Because the study included a small number of donors, the genetic and exposure-history diversity represented was limited.

TCR CDR3 regions were amplified from genomic DNA by multiplex PCR using the deep immunoSEQ assay. For each cell subset, the extracted genomic DNA was distributed evenly across all wells of several immunoSEQ 96-well plates, and each plate served as one replicate. For unsorted PBMC, around 0.3 ug genomic DNA, equal to 30,000 or so T cell genomes, was loaded into each replicate PCR. Unsorted PBMC genomic DNA was sequenced across ten immunoSEQ deep assay plates. Purified libraries were quantified with a Qubit 3.0 fluorometer, sized on a Bioanalyzer 2100, and re-quantified with the KAPA Library Quantification kit. Each immunoSEQ 96-well plate was sequenced on its own single-read 150-cycle Illumina NextSeq 550 flow cell. The paper's processing steps were these. Because only junctional sequences without quality scores were contained in the immunoSEQ output, filtering matching that applied to full-length reads could not be performed. To assign V/J genes and CDR3, sequences were annotated against IMGT germline references using PyIR, a Python wrapper for IgBLAST v1.9. Reads with weak V/J assignments (E-value above 1e-6), missing CDR3, stop codons, out-of-frame junctions, or ambiguous translated residues were removed. V3J clonotypes were defined as sequences sharing an identical inferred V gene, J gene, and CDR3 amino acid sequence. The percentage overlap between two repertoires was calculated by dividing the number of shared unique clonotypes by the size of the smaller repertoire. Three approaches were used to assess repertoire richness: RTK rarefaction, the Chao1 estimator, and Recon v2.1 estimates of unobserved clonotypes. The clones in this table, taken by TCRdb from immuneACCESS, are in-frame only. Not every clone is retained; where verified, under half of the shortfall comes from an unresolved V gene, and the cause of the rest is unknown. The DNA gave D and trimming, while V, J and clone size come from that table. In all, the sample holds 400,000 to 600,000 clones, and about 76% of those were seen once. Approximately 13% of the sample lies in the top ten.

Comment on this clone: What this receptor recognizes is not known. No qualities accompany the bases; no much larger clone lies one base away.

Healthy HIV-negative adults with no recently reported acute infections or vaccinations were included as donors. Only Caucasian adults living in Nashville, Tennessee, USA were represented among the donors. For unsorted samples, 96 million or so PBMCs were counted, and genomic DNA was extracted using the QIAamp DNA Blood Mini kit. Blood was obtained by leukapheresis, after which PBMCs were separated by Ficoll-Histopaque density gradient centrifugation and cryopreserved in liquid nitrogen vapor phase. This clonotype was obtained from a middle-aged woman in good health. Some clones in this sample may be carry-over from other donors' samples. The specimen sequenced was PBMCs.

The DNA reads as follows: TGCAGTGCCCCTAGGAACAGAGAGCAGTACTTC. This gives the protein CSAPRNREQYF. Here the chain combines TRBV20-1 and TRBJ2-7, with the D gene not confidently named. The CDR3 runs 11 residues from the cysteine to the phenylalanine. Of all the DNA, just the CDR3 is kept, 33 bases in frame from base 1. Looking up the germline V gene (reference sequence) yields CDR1 DFQATT and CDR2 SNEGSKA. The V and J ends are trimmed by 6 bases and 7 bases, leaving 13 bases between them.